These 21 T cell receptor beta chains were sequenced from one sample in a study of T cells in tuberculosis (dated by TCRdb to the late 2010s). The library was prepared using the immunoSEQ multiplex PCR assay. In its TCRdb copy, this immuneACCESS table keeps in-frame sequences only and misses some clones. Where compared with another copy, unresolved V genes explain less than half of these, and the others have no known cause. The sample table holds some 40,000 clones, of which 95% were seen once. The ten biggest clones cover roughly 3.5% of the sample. Material for sequencing was PBMCs. All receptors derive from a donor aged 10-29 years with latent tuberculosis or without tuberculosis infection.

The chain employs TRBV6-5 and TRBJ2-7, with D possibly TRBD1 on 5 matching bases. This CDR3 is 13 amino acids long. Germline assignment: CDR1 MNHEY and CDR2 SVGAGI. The V end lost 7 bases, the J end lost 2 bases, and 12 bases lay between the germline ends. DNA for the CDR3: TGTGCCAGCAATACCCCAGGGACCTACGAGCAGTACTTC. This encodes CASNTPGTYEQYF.

V usage is TRBV5-4 and J usage is TRBJ2-1, with 9 bases aligning to TRBD2. CDR1 and CDR2 (germline): SGHNT, YYREEE (reference sequence). V was clipped by 4 bases and J by 7 bases; unmatched bases: 12. The length of the CDR3 is 16 residues. As DNA, the CDR3 is TGTGCCAGCAGCCATCTGGCGAGCGGGGGGTCGAATGAGCAGTTCTTC. Its protein is CASSHLASGGSNEQFF.

This chain joins TRBV27 and TRBJ1-5; TRBD1 agrees at 8 bases. This CDR3 contains 17 residues. Germline trimming cut 5 bases from V and 0 bases from J; bases unmatched to any gene: 9. Germline assignment: CDR1 MNHEY and CDR2 SMNVEV (reference sequence). The CDR3 DNA follows: TGTGCCAGCAGTCGCCGGGGACAGGCAGATAGCAATCAGCCCCAGCATTTT. Translation gives CASSRRGQADSNQPQHF.

The gene calls are TRBV9 and TRBJ2-3; 8 positions match TRBD2. The germline V gene encodes CDR1 SGDLS and CDR2 YYNGEE. Trimming took 2 bases from V and 1 from J; bases not matched to a gene: 3. The CDR3 covers 15 residues. CDR3 residues: CASSVVTSGTDTQYF. The CDR3 coding sequence is TGTGCCAGCAGCGTTGTGACTAGCGGCACAGATACGCAGTATTTT. Complete variable domain (other parts from reference TRBV9 and TRBJ2-3): DSGVTQTPKHLITATGQRVTLRCSPRSGDLSVYWYQQSLDQGLQFLIQYYNGEERAKGNILERFSAQQFPDLHSELNLSSLELGDSALYFCASSVVTSGTDTQYFGPGTRLTVL.

V gene TRBV6-4 combines with J gene TRBJ2-3; 14 bases are shared with TRBD2. The ends lost 0 bases at V and 4 bases at J; junction bases unmatched: 0. The CDR3 covers 16 residues. The germline CDR1 and CDR2 sequences are MRHNA and SNTAGT. The CDR3 region is CASSDSTSGGADTQYF. In nucleotides, the CDR3 is TGTGCCAGCAGTGACTCGACTAGCGGGGGGGCAGATACGCAGTATTTT.

This chain joins TRBV27 and TRBJ2-3; a weak D match, TRBD2 (6 bases). Looked up from germline, CDR1 is MNHEY and CDR2 is SMNVEV (reference sequence). The CDR3 is 16 residues long. Trimming cost V 1 base and J 0 bases, with 11 bases left between them. The CDR3 loop reads CASSLYAGTSTDTQYF. The CDR3 nucleotides read TGTGCCAGCAGTTTATATGCGGGGACTAGCACAGATACGCAGTATTTT.

This chain uses TRBV6-5 with TRBJ1-5, with unresolved D. The germline V gene encodes CDR1 MNHEY and CDR2 SVGAGI. This CDR3 spans 13 amino acids. Trimming removed 0 bases from V and 7 bases from J, with 7 bases in between. The CDR3 reads CASSYSQWQPQHF. The CDR3, as DNA: TGTGCCAGCAGTTACTCACAGTGGCAGCCCCAGCATTTT.

The V gene is TRBV29-1, the J gene TRBJ2-7, with a tentative D call TRBD1 (6 bases). CDR1 is SQVTM and CDR2 is ANQGSEA in the germline V gene. The V gene lost 8 bases and the J gene lost 2 bases, with 19 bases spanning the gap. The CDR3 runs 14 residues. The CDR3 is CSYPGTQYTYEQYF. The CDR3, as DNA: TGCAGCTACCCAGGGACACAATACACCTACGAGCAGTACTTC.

The chain uses TRBV6-5 and TRBJ2-7; 10 nucleotides agree with TRBD2. This CDR3 comprises 16 residues. With V trimmed by 4 bases and J by 3 bases, 9 bases remained unmatched. Germline loops: CDR1 MNHEY, CDR2 SVGAGI. CDR3 nucleotides: TGTGCCAGCAGTTCTAGTAGCGGGGGGATTAACTACGAGCAGTACTTC. Translation gives CASSSSSGGINYEQYF.

This chain uses TRBV28 with TRBJ2-7; no reliable D call. This CDR3 is built from 14 residues. CDR1 is MDHEN and CDR2 is SYDVKM in the germline V gene. Trimming took off 4 bases at V and 3 bases at J, with 13 bases between the two ends. In nucleotides, the CDR3 is TGTGCCAGCAGTTCCCAACCCTTCAGCTACGAGCAGTACTTC. It codes for CASSSQPFSYEQYF.

The rearrangement links TRBV6-6 to TRBJ1-4; D is possibly TRBD1 (6 bases). Per germline, CDR1 MNHNY and CDR2 SVGAGI (reference sequence). V gave up 2 bases and J gave up 6 bases, with 10 bases separating them. This CDR3 has 14 residues. The CDR3 reads CASSYNRGYEKLFF. The CDR3 DNA follows: TGTGCCAGCAGTTACAATAGGGGGTATGAAAAACTGTTTTTT.

The rearrangement uses TRBV27 and TRBJ1-6; D might be TRBD1 (6 bases). Germline V gene lookup returns CDR1 MNHEY and CDR2 SMNVEV (reference sequence). The germline V and J ends were trimmed by 3 bases and 8 bases, with 14 bases remaining between them. CDR3 length: 15 residues. CDR3 loop: CASSLTGIKDSPLHF. In nucleotides, the CDR3 is TGTGCCAGCAGTTTGACAGGAATTAAAGATTCACCCCTCCACTTT.

The genes are TRBV5-4 and TRBJ1-1; D unresolved. This CDR3 spans 13 amino acids. V dropped 3 bases and J dropped 1 base, with 7 bases sitting between them. Germline lookup yields CDR1 SGHNT and CDR2 YYREEE (reference sequence). In DNA, the CDR3 is TGTGCCAGCAGCTCACCCGGGAACACTGAAGCTTTCTTT. This translates into CASSSPGNTEAFF.

The rearrangement links TRBV6-1 to TRBJ1-1; D remains unclear. The CDR3 totals 15 residues. Germline assignment: CDR1 MNHNS and CDR2 SASEGT. V shed 0 bases and J shed 3 bases, with 11 bases lying between them. This CDR3 reads CASSEARWRDTEAFF. CDR3 sequence (DNA): TGTGCCAGCAGTGAAGCGAGATGGCGGGACACTGAAGCTTTCTTT.

V and J are TRBV9 and TRBJ1-5, with D perhaps matching TRBD1 (6 bases). V was clipped by 0 bases and J by 6 bases, with 13 bases between them. From germline, CDR1 is SGDLS and CDR2 YYNGEE. This CDR3 is 15 amino acids long. CDR3 DNA: TGTGCCAGCAGCGTAGGTGGCACAGGGAGTCAGCCCCAGCATTTT. Encoded protein: CASSVGGTGSQPQHF.

The rearrangement joins TRBV30 to TRBJ1-1; no clear D. The CDR3 totals 12 residues. Germline lookup yields CDR1 GTSNPN and CDR2 SVGIG (reference sequence). Between the trimmed V and J ends, which lost 3 bases and 1 base, there was a span of 6 bases. The CDR3 is CAWSRENTEAFF. CDR3 sequence (DNA): TGTGCCTGGAGCCGAGAGAACACTGAAGCTTTCTTT.

V usage is TRBV7-2 and J usage is TRBJ1-1, with D unresolved. CDR1 is SGHTA, CDR2 FQGNSA, per germline. The germline V and J ends were trimmed by 8 bases and 2 bases, with 12 bases remaining between them. The CDR3 has 13 residues. As DNA, the CDR3 is TGTGCCAGCCGAAGACACCACAACACTGAAGCTTTCTTT. It translates to CASRRHHNTEAFF.

This chain connects TRBV15 to TRBJ1-1, with D possibly TRBD1 on 6 matching bases. CDR3 length equals 16 residues. Trimming pared 0 bases from V and 0 bases from J, leaving 11 bases between. CDR1 and CDR2 (germline): LNHNV, YYDKDF (reference sequence). For the CDR3, the DNA is TGTGCCACCAGCAGAGATAGGGGGACGGTGAACACTGAAGCTTTCTTT. Amino acids: CATSRDRGTVNTEAFF.

This rearrangement joins TRBV5-1 to TRBJ1-1; D ambiguous. With 2 bases removed from V and 2 bases from J, the gap between germline ends came to 7 bases. There are 13 residues in the CDR3. Germline-derived CDR1 and CDR2 are SGHRS and YFSETQ. CDR3 residues: CASSLAGNTEAFF. The CDR3 DNA is TGCGCCAGCAGCTTAGCGGGCAACACTGAAGCTTTCTTT.

The V call is TRBV6-6, the J call TRBJ1-1; TRBD1 aligns across 7 bases. The CDR3 covers 13 residues. Germline CDR1 is MNHNY and CDR2 is SVGAGI (reference sequence). V lost 2 bases and J lost 8; bases outside the gene matches: 5. The chain's CDR3 is CASSYLKGAEAFF. CDR3 nucleotides: TGTGCCAGCAGTTACCTTAAGGGGGCGGAAGCTTTCTTT.

The chain employs TRBV7-2 and TRBJ2-3; 12 bases are shared with TRBD2. This CDR3 has 16 residues. The germline CDR1 and CDR2 sequences are SGHTA and FQGNSA. Germline trimming cut 2 bases from V and 2 bases from J; bases unmatched to any gene: 2. The chain's CDR3 is CASSLLAGGLTDTQYF. DNA of the CDR3: TGTGCCAGCAGCTTACTAGCGGGGGGGCTCACAGATACGCAGTATTTT.